The following is a TCR beta chain sequence with its context. Its specificity is not known. This sample stems from a study of blood T cells in healthy people across ages. Study-level background: Capture by template switching was about one barcoded beta molecule per two T cells.

Donors were healthy Caucasian individuals from Russia aged about 6 to 90. Whole-study results and caveats: Possibly confounding the expanded clonotype changes was the fact that donor CMV status was unknown.

A sample-barcoded 5' primer and a J-beta primer mix were used in a second PCR of roughly 7 to 11 cycles. TCRdb itself ran the 5' RACE reads through MiXCR, one entry per CDR3 protein. The sample carries hundreds of thousands of distinct CDR3 sequences, 25% to 35% recorded once. Unmatched junction bases numbered 6, after V lost 4 bases and J lost 6 bases. Germline V gene lookup returns CDR1 LGHDT and CDR2 YNNKEL (reference sequence). This CDR3 contains 15 residues. The chain employs TRBV3-1 and TRBJ2-1, with 10 bases identical to TRBD1. Sequences were obtained from blood. The source of this sequence is a woman of 80 years or more in good health. The CDR3 here is CASSPTGTGVNEQFF. The DNA for the CDR3 is TGTGCCAGCAGCCCAACCGGGACAGGGGTCAATGAGCAGTTCTTC.